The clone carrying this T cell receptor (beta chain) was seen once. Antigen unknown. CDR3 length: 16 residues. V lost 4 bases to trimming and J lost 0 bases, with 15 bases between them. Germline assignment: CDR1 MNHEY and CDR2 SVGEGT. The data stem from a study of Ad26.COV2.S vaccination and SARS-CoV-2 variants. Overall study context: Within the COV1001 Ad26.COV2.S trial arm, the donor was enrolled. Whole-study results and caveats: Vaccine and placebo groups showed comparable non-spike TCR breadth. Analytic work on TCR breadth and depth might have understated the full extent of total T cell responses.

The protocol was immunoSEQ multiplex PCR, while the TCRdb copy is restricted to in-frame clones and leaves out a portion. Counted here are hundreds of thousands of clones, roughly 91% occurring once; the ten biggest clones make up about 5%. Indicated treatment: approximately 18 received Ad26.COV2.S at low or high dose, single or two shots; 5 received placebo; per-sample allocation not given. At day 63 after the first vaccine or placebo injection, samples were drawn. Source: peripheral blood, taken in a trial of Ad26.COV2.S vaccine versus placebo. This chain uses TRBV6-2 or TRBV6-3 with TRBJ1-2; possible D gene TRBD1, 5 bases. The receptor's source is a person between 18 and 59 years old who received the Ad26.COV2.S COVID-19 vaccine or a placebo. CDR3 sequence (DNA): TGTGCCAGCAGTTTAAGATGGGACGGCACTAACTATGGCTACACCTTC. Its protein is CASSLRWDGTNYGYTF.